Listed here are 25 T cell receptor beta chains from one sample, sequenced in a study of CXCR3-negative and CXCR3-positive naive CD8 T cells. No antigens are known for them. UMI labels and 5' RACE were used to prepare the TRB cDNA libraries. From its re-call of the 5' RACE reads, TCRdb lists each CDR3 protein once, without DNA. There are 85,000 to 90,000 distinct CDR3 sequences in the sample, with 0.7% to 1% held by the top ten. General observations from the study: Comparison of naive cells showed more hydrophobic TRB CDR3s in CXCR3-positive than in CXCR3-negative naive cells.

The sample was naive CXCR3+ CD8+ T cells from blood. Subset specified: CD45RO-CCR7+CD27+CD95- naive CD8+ T cells expressing CXCR3 (TNR3+). All receptors derive from a human donor in good health. Some clones in this sample may be carry-over from other donors' samples.

The V gene is TRBV7-9, the J gene TRBJ2-7. Germline CDR1 is SEHNR and CDR2 is FQNEAQ (reference sequence). The CDR3 consists of 13 residues. CDR3 in amino acids: CASSSAQAYEQYF.

The V gene is TRBV20-1, the J gene TRBJ1-2; with no DNA, the TCRdb D assignment of TRBD1 cannot be verified. The CDR3 has 13 residues. In germline, CDR1 is DFQATT, CDR2 SNEGSKA (reference sequence). CDR3 region: CSARSRDSYGYTF.

The chain uses TRBV25-1 and TRBJ1-1. The CDR3 is 15 residues long. Germline CDR1 and CDR2: MGHDK and SYGVNS. This chain's CDR3 is CASSLGATGGTEAFF.

V gene TRBV11-2 combines with J gene TRBJ2-1. There are 11 residues in the CDR3. In germline, CDR1 is SGHAT, CDR2 FQNNGV. CDR3 loop: CASSSGSEQFF.

The V call is TRBV20-1, the J call TRBJ2-2; the D call of TRBD1 rests on TCRdb alone, since no DNA is present to check it. The CDR3 covers 16 residues. The germline CDR1 and CDR2 sequences are DFQATT and SNEGSKA (reference sequence). The chain's CDR3 is CSARDRVRSNTGELFF.

V gene TRBV6-4 combines with J gene TRBJ2-1; absent DNA, TCRdb's TRBD2 call cannot be checked. CDR1 and CDR2 (germline): MRHNA, SNTAGT. The CDR3 covers 16 residues. The chain's CDR3 is CASSDSPGLANNEQFF.

The gene calls are TRBV7-9 and TRBJ2-7; TCRdb calls TRBD1, which cannot be checked without DNA. The CDR3 runs 16 residues. Germline V lookup: CDR1 SEHNR, CDR2 FQNEAQ (reference sequence). The CDR3 sequence is CASSLGLQGDQNEQYF.

CDR3 sequence reads: CASSFAVTGNTIYF. This sequence joins TRBV12-3 or TRBV12-4 and TRBJ1-3. This CDR3 has 14 amino acids.

The chain uses TRBV4-3 and TRBJ2-1; the D call of TRBD1 rests on TCRdb alone, since no DNA is present to check it. Germline CDR1 reads LGHNA; CDR2 reads YSLEER. This CDR3 has 15 residues. CDR3 amino acids: CASSQLKWEGYEQFF.

CDR3 protein: CASSVELAGGRQFF. The chain combines TRBV9 with TRBJ2-1; TCRdb returns TRBD2, unconfirmable since there is no DNA. CDR1 is SGDLS, CDR2 YYNGEE, per germline. This CDR3 contains 14 residues.

The chain has TRBV11-2 and TRBJ2-1; the D gene TCRdb calls, TRBD1, cannot be checked with no DNA. Looked up from germline, CDR1 is SGHAT and CDR2 is FQNNGV. There are 12 residues in the CDR3. The CDR3 region is CASSQLGVEQSF.

The gene calls are TRBV4-1 and TRBJ2-7; the TCRdb call, TRBD1, lacks DNA for checking. The CDR3 loop spans 16 amino acids. CDR1 and CDR2 (germline): MGHRA, YSYEKL. The chain's CDR3 is CASSQDFGQGWHEQYF.

The gene calls are TRBV28 and TRBJ1-2; TCRdb reports TRBD1, a call that lacks DNA to check it against. Germline-derived CDR1 and CDR2 are MDHEN and SYDVKM. The CDR3 consists of 18 residues. CDR3: CASSRRWTGFRATYGYTF.

The V gene is TRBV28, the J gene TRBJ2-7. Germline CDR1 reads MDHEN; CDR2 reads SYDVKM. This CDR3 region has 12 residues. CDR3: CASSLIGYEQYF.

The chain carries TRBV4-3 and TRBJ2-7; the D call from TCRdb, TRBD2, cannot be confirmed without DNA. CDR3 length: 15 residues. CDR1 and CDR2 (germline): LGHNA, YSLEER. Here the CDR3 reads CASSLGTGLENEQYF.

The V call is TRBV7-9, the J call TRBJ1-5; TCRdb's D call, TRBD1, is unchecked because there is no DNA. The CDR3 spans 12 residues. Germline V gene data show CDR1 as SEHNR and CDR2 as FQNEAQ (reference sequence). CDR3 region: CADLGQQQPQHF. The entire variable domain, with the rest obtained from reference TRBV7-9 and TRBJ1-5, is as follows: DTGVSQNPRHKITKRGQNVTFRCDPISEHNRLYWYRQTLGQGPEFLTYFQNEAQLEKSRLLSDRFSAERPKGSFSTLEIQRTEQGDSAMYLCADLGQQQPQHFGDGTRLSIL.

The J gene is TRBJ2-3, the V gene TRBV21-1. TRBV21-1 is termed a pseudogene. CDR3 length equals 16 residues. The CDR3 region is CASSNSGEDEVNTQYF.

V and J are TRBV11-2 and TRBJ2-7; TCRdb returns TRBD2, unconfirmable since there is no DNA. The CDR3 loop spans 16 amino acids. Germline loops: CDR1 SGHAT, CDR2 FQNNGV. CDR3 sequence reads: CASSDSEDGRGYEQYF. The variable domain in full, completed from reference TRBV11-2 and TRBJ2-7, reads EAGVAQSPRYKIIEKRQSVAFWCNPISGHATLYWYQQILGQGPKLLIQFQNNGVVDDSQLPKDRFSAERLKGVDSTLKIQPAKLEDSAVYLCASSDSEDGRGYEQYFGPGTRLTVT.

The chain uses TRBV4-3 and TRBJ2-7; with no DNA, the TCRdb D assignment of TRBD1 cannot be verified. There are 15 residues in the CDR3. Germline lookup yields CDR1 LGHNA and CDR2 YSLEER. CDR3 loop: CASSRARGLAYEQYF.

The V call is TRBV28, the J call TRBJ2-5; TCRdb selects TRBD2, and the lack of DNA leaves this call unchecked. This CDR3 comprises 14 residues. Germline V gene lookup returns CDR1 MDHEN and CDR2 SYDVKM. Here the CDR3 reads CASSLGGGGSTQYF.

CDR3 protein: CASSDSLRPLHF. V is TRBV7-2 and J is TRBJ1-6; TCRdb outputs TRBD1, but without DNA this stays unchecked. CDR1 is SGHTA, CDR2 FQGNSA, per germline. The CDR3 has 12 residues.

The J gene is TRBJ1-1, the V gene TRBV29-1. The CDR3 length is 14 residues. The germline CDR1 and CDR2 sequences are SQVTM and ANQGSEA. This CDR3 is CSVVGSLMNTEAFF.

V usage is TRBV28 and J usage is TRBJ1-1. Per germline, CDR1 MDHEN and CDR2 SYDVKM. The CDR3 is 13 amino acids. The CDR3 loop reads CASSLRGTGTAFF. Full variable domain (outside the CDR3, taken from reference TRBV28 and TRBJ1-1): DVKVTQSSRYLVKRTGEKVFLECVQDMDHENMFWYRQDPGLGLRLIYFSYDVKMKEKGDIPEGYSVSREKKERFSLILESASTNQTSMYLCASSLRGTGTAFFGQGTRLTVV.

The gene calls are TRBV6-5 and TRBJ2-1; the TCRdb D gene call, TRBD1, has no DNA to confirm it. CDR1 and CDR2 from the germline V gene are MNHEY and SVGAGI. The CDR3 length is 15 residues. The CDR3 region is CASSPGDEMVDEQFF.

The chain recombines TRBV25-1 with TRBJ1-2. The CDR3 has 12 amino acids. CDR1 MGHDK and CDR2 SYGVNS come from the germline V gene. CDR3: CASRADYYGYTF.